A selection of T cell receptor beta chains follows, all from one sample in a study of T cell repertoires in cytomegalovirus infection. Their cognate antigens are unknown. A single record per CDR3 protein comes from TCRdb applying MiXCR to the reads. The sample records under 350,000 distinct CDR3 sequences, around 20% being singletons. Sequences were derived from cultured PBMCs, sampled from culture after CMV antigen stimulation. Receptors originate from a human donor in good health (CMV status not recorded). Some clones in this sample may be carry-over from other donors' samples. Each CDR3 is given with its conserved first and last residue. D genes are given only for firm matches. Size tells how often a clone was seen (once, few, many) or the class of an expanded clone, and some rows leave it out.

CDR3 length: 14; clone size: few; J gene: TRBJ2-1; D gene: TRBD1; V gene: TRBV19; CDR3 DNA: TGTGCCAGTAGAACAAACCGGGACAGCTGGAGGTGGTTCTTC; CDR3 protein: CASRTNRDSWRWFF
CDR3 length: 14; clone size: -; J gene: TRBJ2-7; D gene: -; V gene: TRBV12-3/TRBV12-4; CDR3 DNA: TGTGCCAGCAGTTTAGACAGTCACCCCTACGAGCAGTACTTC; CDR3 protein: CASSLDSHPYEQYF
CDR3 length: 17; clone size: few; J gene: TRBJ2-4; D gene: -; V gene: TRBV23-1; CDR3 DNA: TGCGCCAGCGTCCGCCGAACACCAAGACTAGCCAAAAACATTCAGTACTTC; CDR3 protein: CASVRRTPRLAKNIQYF
CDR3 length: 14; clone size: many; J gene: TRBJ2-1; D gene: TRBD1; V gene: TRBV12-3/TRBV12-4; CDR3 DNA: TGTGCCAGCAGGCCGGGACAGGGGGTCAGGGAGCAGTTCTTC; CDR3 protein: CASRPGQGVREQFF
CDR3 length: 13; clone size: -; J gene: TRBJ1-5; D gene: -; V gene: TRBV9; CDR3 DNA: TGTGCCAGCAGCGTATCTAATATGTCACCCCAGCATTTT; CDR3 protein: CASSVSNMSPQHF
CDR3 length: 14; clone size: many; J gene: TRBJ2-3; D gene: -; V gene: TRBV7-7; CDR3 DNA: TGTGCTAGCAGCTTAGTTGGGACTCAAGATACGCAGTATTTT; CDR3 protein: CASSLVGTQDTQYF
CDR3 length: 16; clone size: few; J gene: TRBJ2-5; D gene: -; V gene: TRBV11-2; CDR3 DNA: TGTGCCAGCAGAAAAGGGGGGGGGGGGGCGGCGGAGACCCAGTACTTC; CDR3 protein: CASRKGGGGAAETQYF
CDR3 length: 14; clone size: few; J gene: TRBJ1-1; D gene: -; V gene: TRBV24-1; CDR3 DNA: TGTGCCACCGATGATGGACAGACGAACACTGAAGCTTTCTTT; CDR3 protein: CATDDGQTNTEAFF
CDR3 length: 14; clone size: medium-sized; J gene: TRBJ2-1; D gene: -; V gene: TRBV7-6; CDR3 DNA: TGTGCCATCACACCCCCCAGCTCCTACAATGAGCAGTTCTTC; CDR3 protein: CAITPPSSYNEQFF
CDR3 length: 18; clone size: many; J gene: TRBJ2-1; D gene: TRBD2; V gene: TRBV6-6; CDR3 DNA: TGTGCCAGCAGTACTCGGACTAGCGGGAGAAGCACCTACAATGAGCAGTTCTTC; CDR3 protein: CASSTRTSGRSTYNEQFF
CDR3 length: 13; clone size: -; J gene: TRBJ1-2; D gene: -; V gene: TRBV30; CDR3 DNA: TGTGCCTGGAACCTGGGCCTCCACTATGGCTACACCTTC; CDR3 protein: CAWNLGLHYGYTF
CDR3 length: 14; clone size: -; J gene: TRBJ1-5; D gene: -; V gene: TRBV28; CDR3 DNA: TGTGCCAGCAGAGCAGGACAACGGAATCAGCCCCAGCATTTT; CDR3 protein: CASRAGQRNQPQHF
CDR3 length: 12; clone size: -; J gene: TRBJ2-5; D gene: -; V gene: TRBV15; CDR3 DNA: TGTGCCACCAGCAGAGATCTTGAGACCCAGTACTTC; CDR3 protein: CATSRDLETQYF
CDR3 length: 16; clone size: many; J gene: TRBJ2-3; D gene: TRBD2; V gene: TRBV7-3; CDR3 DNA: TGTGCCAGCAGCGCTGCAACTAGCGGGAGAACAGATACGCAGTATTTT; CDR3 protein: CASSAATSGRTDTQYF
CDR3 length: 17; clone size: once; J gene: TRBJ1-4; D gene: -; V gene: TRBV30; CDR3 DNA: TGTGCCTGGAGTGCCCGGGACACCCCAGCAACTAATGAAAAACTGTTTTTT; CDR3 protein: CAWSARDTPATNEKLFF
CDR3 length: 15; clone size: -; J gene: TRBJ2-1; D gene: TRBD2; V gene: TRBV19; CDR3 DNA: TGTGCCAGTAGCGAACTAGCGGGAACCTACAATGAGCAGTTCTTC; CDR3 protein: CASSELAGTYNEQFF
CDR3 length: 14; clone size: -; J gene: TRBJ2-1; D gene: -; V gene: TRBV7-6; CDR3 DNA: TGTGCCAGCAGCTTATACGGGAGCCACAATGAGCAGTTCTTC; CDR3 protein: CASSLYGSHNEQFF
CDR3 length: 15; clone size: -; J gene: TRBJ2-7; D gene: -; V gene: TRBV2; CDR3 DNA: TGTGCCAGCAGTGGCCCTAGCCTCAGCTCCTACGAGCAGTACTTC; CDR3 protein: CASSGPSLSSYEQYF
CDR3 length: 16; clone size: few; J gene: TRBJ2-3; D gene: TRBD1; V gene: TRBV19; CDR3 DNA: TGTGCCAGTAGTAACTGGACAGGACGCGGCACAGATACGCAGTATTTT; CDR3 protein: CASSNWTGRGTDTQYF
CDR3 length: 11; clone size: -; J gene: TRBJ2-5; D gene: -; V gene: TRBV30; CDR3 DNA: TGTGCCTGGAGTCCCCGCGAGACCCAGTACTTC; CDR3 protein: CAWSPRETQYF
CDR3 length: 12; clone size: -; J gene: TRBJ1-2; D gene: -; V gene: TRBV20-1; CDR3 DNA: TGCAGTGCTAGCCCCAGATCCAATGGCTACACCTTC; CDR3 protein: CSASPRSNGYTF
CDR3 length: 14; clone size: -; J gene: TRBJ2-1; D gene: -; V gene: TRBV11-2; CDR3 DNA: TGTGCCAGCAGCCCTAGTCCAGGATGGGATGAGCAGTTCTTC; CDR3 protein: CASSPSPGWDEQFF
CDR3 length: 16; clone size: -; J gene: TRBJ2-5; D gene: -; V gene: TRBV24-1; CDR3 DNA: TGTGCCACCAGTGATTTGGCGCGTGGCGGCCGAGAGACCCAGTACTTC; CDR3 protein: CATSDLARGGRETQYF
CDR3 length: 13; clone size: many; J gene: TRBJ1-5; D gene: -; V gene: TRBV19; CDR3 DNA: TGTGCCAGTAGTATAGAGGTTTATCAGCCCCAGCATTTT; CDR3 protein: CASSIEVYQPQHF
CDR3 length: 12; clone size: many; J gene: TRBJ2-3; D gene: -; V gene: TRBV7-8; CDR3 DNA: TGTGCCACGGTAGCGGAAACGGATACGCAGTATTTT; CDR3 protein: CATVAETDTQYF
CDR3 length: 13; clone size: -; J gene: TRBJ2-5; D gene: TRBD1; V gene: TRBV24-1; CDR3 DNA: TGTGCCACCAAGGGACAGGGAGGAGAGACCCAGTACTTC; CDR3 protein: CATKGQGGETQYF
CDR3 length: 15; clone size: -; J gene: TRBJ1-5; D gene: -; V gene: TRBV7-2; CDR3 DNA: TGTGCCAGCAGCTTAGCGTTCGGCCGCAATCAGCCCCAGCATTTT; CDR3 protein: CASSLAFGRNQPQHF
CDR3 length: 13; clone size: -; J gene: TRBJ1-2; D gene: -; V gene: TRBV20-1; CDR3 DNA: TGCAGTGCTAGAGGGACGTTCGACGCGGGCTACACCTTC; CDR3 protein: CSARGTFDAGYTF
CDR3 length: 13; clone size: few; J gene: TRBJ1-1; D gene: TRBD1; V gene: TRBV28; CDR3 DNA: TGTGCCAGCAGTCGGACAGGGCCCCCTGAAGCTTTCTTT; CDR3 protein: CASSRTGPPEAFF
CDR3 length: 12; clone size: -; J gene: TRBJ2-5; D gene: -; V gene: TRBV19; CDR3 DNA: TGTGCCAGTTCTAGCGACCAAGAGACCCAGTACTTC; CDR3 protein: CASSSDQETQYF
CDR3 length: 16; clone size: -; J gene: TRBJ2-7; D gene: -; V gene: TRBV7-9; CDR3 DNA: TGTGCCAGCAGCTTAGTTGAACTAGGGATATCCTACGAGCAGTACTTC; CDR3 protein: CASSLVELGISYEQYF
CDR3 length: 15; clone size: -; J gene: TRBJ1-2; D gene: -; V gene: TRBV6-5; CDR3 DNA: TGTGCCAGCAGTTTGGAGTCCCCCACTAGCTTTGGCTACACCTTC; CDR3 protein: CASSLESPTSFGYTF
CDR3 length: 20; clone size: many; J gene: TRBJ2-3; D gene: -; V gene: TRBV4-3; CDR3 DNA: TGCGCCAGCAGCCAAGAATCTCCCCTTGCCGGGGATAGAAAGAGAGATACGCAGTATTTT; CDR3 protein: CASSQESPLAGDRKRDTQYF
CDR3 length: 15; clone size: -; J gene: TRBJ1-2; D gene: -; V gene: TRBV6-5; CDR3 DNA: TGTGCCAGCAGCTCACAGGCCCGGAAGGGGTATGGCTACACCTTC; CDR3 protein: CASSSQARKGYGYTF
CDR3 length: 15; clone size: few; J gene: TRBJ2-3; D gene: TRBD2; V gene: TRBV7-2; CDR3 DNA: TGTGCCAGCAGCTTAAGCGGGGGAAGGGCAGATACGCAGTATTTT; CDR3 protein: CASSLSGGRADTQYF
CDR3 length: 13; clone size: -; J gene: TRBJ2-7; D gene: -; V gene: TRBV29-1; CDR3 DNA: TGCAGCGGGGGACGGTCGCGTGGCGACGAGCAGTACTTC; CDR3 protein: CSGGRSRGDEQYF
CDR3 length: 15; clone size: many; J gene: TRBJ1-1; D gene: -; V gene: TRBV4-1; CDR3 DNA: TGCGCCAGCAGCCACGGGATTATAATGAACACTGAAGCTTTCTTT; CDR3 protein: CASSHGIIMNTEAFF
CDR3 length: 13; clone size: many; J gene: TRBJ1-4; D gene: -; V gene: TRBV12-3/TRBV12-4; CDR3 DNA: TGTGCCAGCAGTTTATGGCCAAATGAAAAACTGTTTTTT; CDR3 protein: CASSLWPNEKLFF
CDR3 length: 15; clone size: -; J gene: TRBJ1-6; D gene: TRBD1; V gene: TRBV19; CDR3 DNA: TGTGCCAGTAGTGACGGACAGGGAGATAATTCACCCCTCCACTTT; CDR3 protein: CASSDGQGDNSPLHF
CDR3 length: 16; clone size: -; J gene: TRBJ2-1; D gene: TRBD2; V gene: TRBV5-1; CDR3 DNA: TGCGCCAGCTTCCCGCTCGCGGGAGTGGTCCACAATGAGCAGTTCTTC; CDR3 protein: CASFPLAGVVHNEQFF
CDR3 length: 13; clone size: few; J gene: TRBJ2-7; D gene: -; V gene: TRBV18; CDR3 DNA: TGTGCCAGCTCACCACTGCAGGGGGGCGAGCAGTACTTC; CDR3 protein: CASSPLQGGEQYF
CDR3 length: 15; clone size: many; J gene: TRBJ2-1; D gene: TRBD2; V gene: TRBV7-2; CDR3 DNA: TGTGCCAGCAGCTTTAGCGGGACGATTTACAATGAGCAGTTCTTC; CDR3 protein: CASSFSGTIYNEQFF
CDR3 length: 14; clone size: few; J gene: TRBJ1-2; D gene: TRBD1; V gene: TRBV4-3; CDR3 DNA: TGCGCCAGCAGCCTTGGACAGGAGGACTATGGCTACACCTTC; CDR3 protein: CASSLGQEDYGYTF
CDR3 length: 19; clone size: many; J gene: TRBJ1-1; D gene: -; V gene: TRBV7-2; CDR3 DNA: TGTGCCAGCAGCTTTTTTAAAGTAGCGACAGACGGAATGAACACTGAAGCTTTCTTT; CDR3 protein: CASSFFKVATDGMNTEAFF
CDR3 length: 15; clone size: few; J gene: TRBJ1-2; D gene: -; V gene: TRBV5-1; CDR3 DNA: TGCGCCAGCTCCCCTCCTGTGGGGAGGGGAGGCGGCTACACCTTC; CDR3 protein: CASSPPVGRGGGYTF
CDR3 length: 13; clone size: -; J gene: TRBJ1-4; D gene: TRBD1; V gene: TRBV12-3/TRBV12-4; CDR3 DNA: TGTGACAGCAGCTCTAGACAGGGCGAAAAACTGTTTTTT; CDR3 protein: CDSSSRQGEKLFF
CDR3 length: 16; clone size: many; J gene: TRBJ2-5; D gene: TRBD2; V gene: TRBV11-3; CDR3 DNA: TGTGCCAGCAGCCACGAACTAGCGGGAGGCTCAGAGACCCAGTACTTC; CDR3 protein: CASSHELAGGSETQYF
CDR3 length: 15; clone size: many; J gene: TRBJ1-2; D gene: -; V gene: TRBV7-2; CDR3 DNA: TGTGCCAGCAGCTTAAGTACTGGGGGGACCTATGGCTACACCTTC; CDR3 protein: CASSLSTGGTYGYTF
CDR3 length: 17; clone size: few; J gene: TRBJ1-5; D gene: TRBD1; V gene: TRBV12-3/TRBV12-4; CDR3 DNA: TGTGCCAGCAGTTTATGGACAGGGATCGATAGCAATCAGCCCCAGCATTTT; CDR3 protein: CASSLWTGIDSNQPQHF
CDR3 length: 15; clone size: many; J gene: TRBJ2-6; D gene: -; V gene: TRBV7-8; CDR3 DNA: TGTGCCAGCAGGAGCGGACGGTGGGGGGCCAACGTCCTGACTTTC; CDR3 protein: CASRSGRWGANVLTF
CDR3 length: 15; clone size: -; J gene: TRBJ1-2; D gene: -; V gene: TRBV4-3; CDR3 DNA: TGCGCCAGCAGCCAAGATTTGTCCGGTAACTATGGCTACACCTTC; CDR3 protein: CASSQDLSGNYGYTF
CDR3 length: 15; clone size: many; J gene: TRBJ1-3; D gene: -; V gene: TRBV7-8; CDR3 DNA: TGTGCCAGCAGCTTTCAGGGTCTCTCTGGAAACACCATATATTTT; CDR3 protein: CASSFQGLSGNTIYF
CDR3 length: 15; clone size: many; J gene: TRBJ2-3; D gene: TRBD2; V gene: TRBV30; CDR3 DNA: TGTGCCTGGAGTGTATTAGCGGGAGTGACAGATACGCAGTATTTT; CDR3 protein: CAWSVLAGVTDTQYF
CDR3 length: 16; clone size: many; J gene: TRBJ1-2; D gene: TRBD1; V gene: TRBV7-2; CDR3 DNA: TGTGCCAGCAGCTTAGAGGGCAGGGGGCCTGGCTATGGCTACACCTTC; CDR3 protein: CASSLEGRGPGYGYTF
CDR3 length: 15; clone size: many; J gene: TRBJ2-1; D gene: -; V gene: TRBV7-2; CDR3 DNA: TGTGCCAGCAGCTCAGAGACCAAAAAGAGGAATGAGCAGTTCTTC; CDR3 protein: CASSSETKKRNEQFF
CDR3 length: 17; clone size: -; J gene: TRBJ2-2; D gene: TRBD2; V gene: TRBV28; CDR3 DNA: TGTGCCAGCAGTTTGGGAGGGTCGGGAGCGAACACCGGGGAGCTGATTTTT; CDR3 protein: CASSLGGSGANTGELIF
CDR3 length: 13; clone size: few; J gene: TRBJ1-2; D gene: -; V gene: TRBV27; CDR3 DNA: TGTGCCAGCAGTTTTAACGGAAACTATGGCTACACCTTC; CDR3 protein: CASSFNGNYGYTF
CDR3 length: 13; clone size: many; J gene: TRBJ1-6; D gene: TRBD1; V gene: TRBV12-3/TRBV12-4; CDR3 DNA: TGTGCCAGCAGCTCGCAGGGGGCGGCACCCCTCCACTTT; CDR3 protein: CASSSQGAAPLHF
CDR3 length: 15; clone size: -; J gene: TRBJ1-2; D gene: -; V gene: TRBV5-4; CDR3 DNA: TGTGCCAGCAGCTCCTCGGACGGCTTTGCCTATGGCTACACCTTC; CDR3 protein: CASSSSDGFAYGYTF
CDR3 length: 17; clone size: few; J gene: TRBJ2-3; D gene: TRBD2; V gene: TRBV29-1; CDR3 DNA: TGCAGCGTTGAAGACCCCGGGACTAGCGGAAGCACAGATACGCAGTATTTT; CDR3 protein: CSVEDPGTSGSTDTQYF